This TCR beta chain was identified during a study of T cells expressing NK-cell markers. At the level of the study: Sorted CD3+CD56-NKG2C+, CD3+CD56+NKG2C- and CD3+CD56+NKG2C+ T cells were the source of the TCR beta repertoires.

TCR beta libraries carry UMIs added by 5'RACE template switching. TCRdb reprocessed the 5' RACE reads, with one entry per CDR3 protein and no DNA. Listed are about 380,000 distinct CDR3 sequences; around 5.3% falls within the top ten. The germline gives CDR1 KGHSH, CDR2 LQKENI. The CDR3 extends over 13 amino acids. Whole-study results and caveats: In roughly 6 donors, dominant CD3+CD56+NKG2C+ clones formed roughly 1.0-7.5% of CD8+ cells. There were several donors in whom these clonotypes also led the CD3+CD56-NKG2C+ fraction.

Turning to this clonotype: Its target is unknown.

Specimen: blood T cells: a sorted CD56 or NKG2C T cell subset, CD4+ or CD8+ T cells, or bulk PBMC T cells (not recorded which). The sequence derives from a man aged 18 to 69 in good health. The chain is built from TRBV18 and TRBJ2-5; the D call from TCRdb, TRBD1, cannot be confirmed without DNA. CDR3 region: CASSSQGEETQYF.